Listed here are 11 T cell receptor beta chains from one sample, sequenced in a study of T cells in localized non-small cell lung cancer. The repertoire was sequenced with immunoSEQ multiplex PCR; TCRdb's copy has only in-frame clones and lacks some. The sample includes some 37,000 clones, about 87% of them seen just once. Sample: peripheral blood, taken before any cancer treatment. These receptors were obtained from a woman aged 40-69 years with stage I lung adenocarcinoma.

The V call is TRBV6-5, the J call TRBJ1-1; weak D call: TRBD1 (6 bases). CDR1 MNHEY and CDR2 SVGAGI come from the germline V gene. Trimming shortened V by 5 bases and J by 5 bases, and 9 bases separated the two germline ends. This CDR3 comprises 12 residues. The CDR3 DNA sequence: TGTGCCAGCAGTGGAACAGGGACTGAAGCTTTCTTT. The encoded protein is CASSGTGTEAFF.

This clone was seen a handful of times. Here the CDR3 DNA reads TGTGCCAGCAGCTTTCTAAGGGAGGCTGGGGCCAACGTCCTGACTTTC. It codes for CASSFLREAGANVLTF. This chain joins TRBV7-9 and TRBJ2-6; D may be TRBD2 (6 bases). This CDR3 has 16 residues. The V end lost 3 bases, the J end lost 2 bases, and 11 bases lay between the germline ends. Germline V gene lookup returns CDR1 SEHNR and CDR2 FQNEAQ (reference sequence).

This clone was observed a handful of times. The chain joins TRBV10-3 to TRBJ2-3, with a possible D match to TRBD2 (7 bases). CDR3 length: 15 amino acids. Trimming removed 7 bases from V and 1 base from J, with 15 bases in between. Germline assignment: CDR1 ENHRY and CDR2 SYGVKD. The CDR3 region has the DNA TGTGCCATCAAGGGAGGGGGTAGCGGCACAGATACGCAGTATTTT. Residues: CAIKGGGSGTDTQYF.

The rearrangement joins TRBV7-8 to TRBJ1-1, with no clear D. Trimming removed 1 base from V and 0 bases from J, with 9 bases in between. The CDR3 covers 15 residues. Germline values: CDR1 SGHVS, CDR2 FQNEAQ. The CDR3 DNA sequence: TGTGCCAGCAGCTTAGTCACGACGGTGAACACTGAAGCTTTCTTT. Translating it yields CASSLVTTVNTEAFF. The variable domain in full, with the rest retrieved from reference TRBV7-8 and TRBJ1-1, is GAGVSQSPRYKVAKRGQDVALRCDPISGHVSLFWYQQALGQGPEFLTYFQNEAQLDKSGLPSDRFFAERPEGSVSTLKIQRTQQEDSAVYLCASSLVTTVNTEAFFGQGTRLTVV.

The chain couples TRBV4-1 to TRBJ2-3, with 7 bases that match TRBD1. The length of the CDR3 is 18 residues. CDR1 and CDR2 (germline): MGHRA, YSYEKL. With V trimmed by 4 bases and J by 6 bases, 19 bases remained unmatched. The CDR3 DNA reads as TGCGCCAGCAGCCCCCATGGGAGTAGGACAGGCAAGAGGGATACGCAGTATTTT. The encoded protein is CASSPHGSRTGKRDTQYF.

The genes are TRBV7-9 and TRBJ2-3, with unresolved D. CDR3 length: 16 amino acids. V was shortened by 0 bases and J by 0 bases, with 10 bases between the two germline ends. Germline CDR1 and CDR2: SEHNR and FQNEAQ (reference sequence). The DNA for the CDR3 is TGTGCCAGCAGCTTAGCTTACAGTCCTAGCACAGATACGCAGTATTTT. This sequence encodes CASSLAYSPSTDTQYF.

This chain uses TRBV7-2 with TRBJ2-1, with no clear D. The germline V and J ends were trimmed by 7 bases and 5 bases, with 18 bases remaining between them. This CDR3 region has 15 residues. Germline V gene data show CDR1 as SGHTA and CDR2 as FQGNSA. The CDR3 loop reads CASTAPGSTNNEQFF. The CDR3 DNA is TGTGCCAGCACCGCCCCCGGTAGTACAAACAATGAGCAGTTCTTC.

The chain has TRBV9 and TRBJ2-2; 7 bases line up with TRBD2. The CDR3 is 15 amino acids. Germline V CDR1 and CDR2: SGDLS, YYNGEE. V lost 3 bases and J lost 3; bases outside the gene matches: 5. The CDR3 nucleotides are TGTGCCAGCAGCGCAAGGGCGGGAGACACCGGGGAGCTGTTTTTT. Translating it yields CASSARAGDTGELFF.

The V gene is TRBV4-2, the J gene TRBJ2-5; 10 bases are a match to TRBD1. The CDR3 runs 19 residues. J lost 3 bases, V lost 0 bases, and 13 bases had no gene match. Germline CDR1 and CDR2: LGHNA and YNFKEQ. The CDR3 loop reads CASSQELMDSGTGEETQYF. As DNA, the CDR3 is TGTGCCAGCAGCCAAGAGTTAATGGACTCCGGGACAGGGGAAGAGACCCAGTACTTC.

V gene TRBV7-2 combines with J gene TRBJ2-1; D is undetermined. This CDR3 region has 16 residues. CDR1 is SGHTA and CDR2 is FQGNSA in the germline V gene. V lost 1 base and J lost 7, with 17 bases in between. Here the CDR3 DNA reads TGTGCCAGCAGCTTAGAGGGCCGGAGCCCGACTAATGAGCAGTTCTTC. As protein: CASSLEGRSPTNEQFF.

The V gene is TRBV10-3, the J gene TRBJ2-3; no clear D gene. The V gene lost 9 bases and the J gene lost 1 base, with 11 bases spanning the gap. The CDR3 has 13 amino acids. Germline V gene lookup returns CDR1 ENHRY and CDR2 SYGVKD. The CDR3 protein is CAISLPGTDTQYF. The DNA of the CDR3 is TGTGCCATTTCGCTTCCCGGCACAGATACGCAGTATTTT.